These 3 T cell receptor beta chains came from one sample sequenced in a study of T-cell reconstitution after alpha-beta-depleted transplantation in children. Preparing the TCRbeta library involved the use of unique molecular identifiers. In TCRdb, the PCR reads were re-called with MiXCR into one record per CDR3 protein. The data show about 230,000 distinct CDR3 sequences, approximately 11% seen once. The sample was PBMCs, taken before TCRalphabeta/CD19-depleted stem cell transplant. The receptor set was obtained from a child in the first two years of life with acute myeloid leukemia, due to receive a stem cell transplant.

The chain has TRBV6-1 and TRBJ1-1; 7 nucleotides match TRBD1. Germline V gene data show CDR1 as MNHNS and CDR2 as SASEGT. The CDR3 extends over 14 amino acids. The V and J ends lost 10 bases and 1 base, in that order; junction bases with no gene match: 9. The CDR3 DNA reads TGTGCCACCACCTCTCGGACAGGGAACACTGAAGCTTTCTTT. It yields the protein CATTSRTGNTEAFF.

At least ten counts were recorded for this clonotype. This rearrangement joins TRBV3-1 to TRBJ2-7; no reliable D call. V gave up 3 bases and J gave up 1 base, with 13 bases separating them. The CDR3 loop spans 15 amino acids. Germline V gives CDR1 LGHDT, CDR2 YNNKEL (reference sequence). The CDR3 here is CASSQGGYLSYEQYF. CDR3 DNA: TGTGCCAGCAGCCAGGGTGGGTACCTTTCCTACGAGCAGTACTTC.

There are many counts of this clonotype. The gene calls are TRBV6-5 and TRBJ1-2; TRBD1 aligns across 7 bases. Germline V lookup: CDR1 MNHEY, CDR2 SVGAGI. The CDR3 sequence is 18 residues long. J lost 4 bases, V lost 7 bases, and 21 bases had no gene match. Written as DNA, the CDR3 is TGTGCCAGCACTTCCCCCCGGGACAGAGGGCCTCATAGCTATGGCTACACCTTC. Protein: CASTSPRDRGPHSYGYTF.